This T cell receptor beta chain appears in the sequencing data of a study of blood T cell repertoires in COVID-19. Study overall: COVID-19 samples collected from the United States, Italy and Spain covered acute and convalescent phases. PBMCs, B-cell-depleted T cells, or T cells provided the cDNA or gDNA that made up the material.

Germline loops: CDR1 SGHNT, CDR2 YYREEE (reference sequence). V shed 4 bases and J 1 base; nucleotides not matched to a gene: 5. The CDR3 consists of 16 residues. Per the original methods: Amplified reference gene primers provided the basis for estimating nucleated cell counts. Profiled with immunoSEQ multiplex PCR; TCRdb holds only in-frame clones, not every one. Clone size and the V and J calls come from that table; the DNA yielded D and trimming. The sample records about 340,000 clones, under 95% being singletons. The sequence came from a woman under 30 who had recovered from COVID-19. Sequencing was carried out using peripheral blood. V gene TRBV5-4 combines with J gene TRBJ2-5, with 12 bases identical to TRBD2. The CDR3 bases are TGTGCCAGCAGCCGGACTAGCGGGGACTTCCAAGAGACCCAGTACTTC. It yields the protein CASSRTSGDFQETQYF.